Listed here are 5 T cell receptor beta chains from one sample, sequenced in a study of Ad26.COV2.S vaccination and SARS-CoV-2 variants. Sequenced by immunoSEQ multiplex PCR; TCRdb stores in-frame clones only, minus some. The sample includes 380,000 or so clones, 88% seen only once; the top ten take 6.4%. The treatment was: some 20 received Ad26.COV2.S at low or high dose, single or two shots; 5 received placebo; per-sample allocation not given. Sampling took place 63 days after the first vaccine or placebo injection. The sample consisted of peripheral blood, taken in a trial of Ad26.COV2.S vaccine versus placebo. Receptors originate from a person between 18 and 59 years old who received the Ad26.COV2.S COVID-19 vaccine or a placebo.

The CDR3: CASSRDSNTGELFF. The CDR3 DNA follows: TGCGCCAGCAGCAGGGACAGCAACACCGGGGAGCTGTTTTTT. The chain is built from TRBV4-3 and TRBJ2-2; 7 bases line up with TRBD1. CDR3 length: 14 amino acids. Trimming at V came to 5 bases and at J to 2 bases, leaving 2 bases not matched to a gene. CDR1 and CDR2 (germline): LGHNA, YSLEER.

J is TRBJ1-1 and V is TRBV23-1; D ambiguous. TRBV23-1 is an open reading frame, and its role is uncertain. The CDR3 has 11 residues. The V end lost 4 bases, the J end lost 5 bases, and 5 bases lay between the germline ends. The CDR3 protein is CASSRFTEAFF. The DNA of the CDR3 is TGCGCCAGCAGTCGATTTACTGAAGCTTTCTTT.

This rearrangement joins TRBV14 to TRBJ2-1; 12 bases align to TRBD2. The germline gives CDR1 SGHDN, CDR2 FVKESK. CDR3 length: 14 residues. V lost 8 bases, J lost 6 bases, and 5 bases stayed unmatched. The CDR3 sequence: CASRPSGRANEQFF. CDR3 in DNA: TGTGCCAGCCGGCCTAGCGGGAGGGCCAATGAGCAGTTCTTC.

The chain has TRBV6-2 or TRBV6-3 and TRBJ1-2; D is possibly TRBD1 (5 bases). The CDR3 is 13 amino acids. Germline CDR1 reads MNHEY; CDR2 reads SVGEGT. Deletions cut 5 bases from V and 4 bases from J, with 11 bases between. As DNA, the CDR3 is TGTGCCAGCAGTGACCGCGGGACCTATGGCTACACCTTC. Residues: CASSDRGTYGYTF.

The chain employs TRBV6-2 or TRBV6-3 and TRBJ1-1, with 7 bases matching TRBD1. Losses at the gene ends were 6 bases for V and 1 base for J; bases not matched to a gene: 8. The CDR3 loop spans 15 amino acids. Germline-derived CDR1 and CDR2 are MNHEY and SVGEGT. CDR3 nucleotide sequence: TGTGCCAGCAGCCCCTCGGGACAGCCGAACACTGAAGCTTTCTTT. Its protein product is CASSPSGQPNTEAFF.